This is a list of T cell receptor beta chains from one sample in a study of blood T cell repertoires in COVID-19. Produced via immunoSEQ multiplex PCR; TCRdb's table is partial and in-frame only. The table records some 400,000 clones, roughly 86% of them present only once. The sequenced sample was peripheral blood. These receptors came from a woman aged 25 to 39 with COVID-19, enrolled during active disease. The CDR3 runs from the conserved cysteine through the conserved F or W. The D gene is left open where the match is weak. Where a row states a size, it is once, few, many or the class of an expanded clone; other rows omit it.

CDR3 protein | CDR3 DNA | J gene | CDR3 length | D gene | V gene | clone size
CASSQLAGDEKLFF | TGCGCCAGCAGCCAACTGGCAGGGGATGAAAAACTGTTTTTT | TRBJ1-4 | 14 | . | TRBV4-1 | .
CSVGLAETQYF | TGCAGCGTCGGACTAGCGGAGACCCAGTACTTC | TRBJ2-5 | 11 | TRBD2 | TRBV29-1 | .
CASSLLGQGKETQYF | TGTGCCAGCAGTTTACTGGGACAGGGAAAAGAGACCCAGTACTTC | TRBJ2-5 | 15 | TRBD1 | TRBV28 | .
CASSGLFQETQYF | TGTGCCAGCAGTGGTCTCTTTCAAGAGACCCAGTACTTC | TRBJ2-5 | 13 | . | TRBV2 | .
CASSLEPRGGETQYF | TGTGCCAGCAGCTTGGAGCCCCGCGGGGGAGAGACCCAGTACTTC | TRBJ2-5 | 15 | TRBD2 | TRBV5-4 | .
CASSPRKWSGDEQYF | TGTGCCAGCAGCCCCCGAAAGTGGTCAGGGGACGAGCAGTACTTC | TRBJ2-7 | 15 | . | TRBV7-2 | once
CASSEEASGTYEQYF | TGTGCCAGCAGTGAAGAGGCTAGCGGAACCTACGAGCAGTACTTC | TRBJ2-7 | 15 | TRBD2 | TRBV2 | .
CASSSPGQETQYF | TGCGCCAGCTCAAGCCCGGGGCAAGAGACCCAGTACTTC | TRBJ2-5 | 13 | . | TRBV10-2 | .
CATAGYNEQFF | TGTGCCACAGCGGGCTACAATGAGCAGTTCTTC | TRBJ2-1 | 11 | . | TRBV7-2 | .
CASSHRLAGGPSDAKNIQYF | TGCGCCAGCAGCCACCGACTAGCGGGAGGGCCTTCTGACGCCAAAAACATTCAGTACTTC | TRBJ2-4 | 20 | TRBD2 | TRBV4-1 | .
CASSQGTFSNQPQHF | TGCGCCAGCAGCCAAGGGACTTTTAGCAATCAGCCCCAGCATTTT | TRBJ1-5 | 15 | . | TRBV4-1 | .
CASSESGQGWRETQYF | TGCGCCAGCAGTGAGTCGGGACAGGGATGGAGAGAGACCCAGTACTTC | TRBJ2-5 | 16 | TRBD1 | TRBV10-1 | .
CASRKPGKGANVLTF | TGTGCCAGCAGAAAACCAGGAAAAGGGGCCAACGTCCTGACTTTC | TRBJ2-6 | 15 | . | TRBV28 | .
CASREGQREAFF | TGTGCCAGCAGGGAGGGACAGAGGGAAGCTTTCTTT | TRBJ1-1 | 12 | TRBD1 | TRBV2 | few
CASSLADREYTEAFF | TGCGCCAGCAGCTTGGCGGACAGAGAATACACTGAAGCTTTCTTT | TRBJ1-1 | 15 | . | TRBV5-1 | .
CASSMTYTGELFF | TGTGCCAGTAGTATGACTTACACCGGGGAGCTGTTTTTT | TRBJ2-2 | 13 | . | TRBV19 | .
CASRGQLVTGELFF | TGCGCCAGCCGGGGACAGTTGGTCACCGGGGAGCTGTTTTTT | TRBJ2-2 | 14 | TRBD1 | TRBV4-1 | .
CASSSGSGDTQYF | TGTGCCAGCAGTTCAGGGTCCGGTGATACGCAGTATTTT | TRBJ2-3 | 13 | . | TRBV6-6 | .
CASSRTGDGSSPLHF | TGTGCCAGCAGTCGAACAGGGGATGGAAGTTCACCCCTCCACTTT | TRBJ1-6 | 15 | TRBD1 | TRBV28 | few
CASRRGRTNEQYF | TGTGCCAGCAGGCGCGGGAGAACGAACGAGCAGTACTTC | TRBJ2-7 | 13 | TRBD2 | TRBV6-5 | .
CASSYDSRNTGELFF | TGTGCCAGCAGTTATGACAGCCGGAACACCGGGGAGCTGTTTTTT | TRBJ2-2 | 15 | . | TRBV6-5 | .
CASSLVAGLSSYEQYF | TGTGCCAGCAGCTTAGTTGCGGGACTGAGCTCCTACGAGCAGTACTTC | TRBJ2-7 | 16 | . | TRBV7-2 | .
CASSISGAGGAMSETQYF | TGTGCCAGTAGTATATCAGGTGCGGGAGGGGCCATGAGCGAGACCCAGTACTTC | TRBJ2-5 | 18 | TRBD2 | TRBV19 | .
CASSIGTSGEQFF | TGTGCCAGCAGCATTGGGACTAGCGGTGAGCAGTTCTTC | TRBJ2-1 | 13 | TRBD2 | TRBV6-4 | .
CASSLYRDHFDYGYTF | TGTGCCAGCAGCTTGTACCGGGATCACTTTGACTATGGCTACACCTTC | TRBJ1-2 | 16 | . | TRBV5-8 | .
CASSPRVSLSSYNEQFF | TGTGCCAGCAGCCCCCGGGTAAGTCTGAGCTCCTACAATGAGCAGTTCTTC | TRBJ2-1 | 17 | . | TRBV5-5 | .
CASSPGLAGSEQYF | TGTGCCAGCTCACCGGGACTAGCGGGAAGCGAGCAGTACTTC | TRBJ2-7 | 14 | TRBD2 | TRBV18 | .
CASSFSVSYEQYF | TGTGCCAGCAGTTTTAGCGTATCCTACGAGCAGTACTTC | TRBJ2-7 | 13 | . | TRBV6-5 | .
CASSLGGLAGAKQFF | TGTGCCAGCAGCTTAGGCGGACTAGCGGGAGCCAAACAGTTCTTC | TRBJ2-1 | 15 | TRBD2 | TRBV7-2 | .
CASSVGTGFSNSPLHF | TGTGCCAGCAGCGTAGGAACAGGGTTTTCTAATTCACCCCTCCACTTT | TRBJ1-6 | 16 | . | TRBV9 | .
CASSPRGQGRNIQYF | TGTGCCAGCAGCCCCAGGGGACAGGGAAGGAACATTCAGTACTTC | TRBJ2-4 | 15 | TRBD1 | TRBV14 | .
CSAGTSVQETQYF | TGCAGCGCTGGGACTAGCGTACAAGAGACCCAGTACTTC | TRBJ2-5 | 13 | TRBD2 | TRBV29-1 | .
CASRAGVSGANVLTF | TGTGCCAGCAGGGCCGGGGTCTCTGGGGCCAACGTCCTGACTTTC | TRBJ2-6 | 15 | . | TRBV6-5 | .
CARVDREIRHEQYF | TGTGCCAGGGTGGACAGGGAGATTCGCCACGAGCAGTACTTC | TRBJ2-7 | 14 | TRBD1 | TRBV5-5 | once
CASTPGYGYTF | TGTGCCAGCACTCCGGGCTATGGCTACACCTTC | TRBJ1-2 | 11 | . | TRBV7-9 | .